One sample yielded the 17 T cell receptor beta chains listed below, sequenced in a study of cytomegalovirus exposure and HLA in healthy donors. Primers for the PCR totalled 60 Vbeta and 13 Jbeta. TCRdb's table, derived via immunoSEQ multiplex PCR, lists solely in-frame clones and lacks some. This table has 120,000 or so clones, less than 80% appearing once. The specimen sequenced was PBMCs. All receptors come from a woman aged 50 to 60 in good health and CMV-seronegative.

This chain uses TRBV28 with TRBJ2-7; 7 bases line up with TRBD2. The CDR3 length is 13 residues. The germline gives CDR1 MDHEN, CDR2 SYDVKM. The J segment lost 4 bases and the V segment lost 7 bases, leaving 7 bases of the junction unmatched. DNA for the CDR3: TGTGCCAGCACCGCTGGGGAGGGTTACGAGCAGTACTTC. The encoded protein is CASTAGEGYEQYF.

This chain joins TRBV5-4 and TRBJ2-2; D is possibly TRBD2 (6 bases). The CDR3 extends over 16 amino acids. Trimming removed 4 bases from V and 4 bases from J, with 17 bases in between. Looked up from germline, CDR1 is SGHNT and CDR2 is YYREEE (reference sequence). The CDR3 sequence is CASSLPRLVGTGELFF. The DNA for the CDR3 is TGTGCCAGCAGCCTGCCACGACTAGTTGGCACCGGGGAGCTGTTTTTT.

The genes are TRBV9 and TRBJ1-2; D ambiguous. CDR1 SGDLS and CDR2 YYNGEE come from the germline V gene. V was shortened by 3 bases and J by 8 bases, with 17 bases between the two germline ends. The CDR3 runs to 14 residues. The CDR3 here is CASSGSAGGGGYTF. CDR3 sequence (DNA): TGTGCCAGCAGCGGGTCGGCGGGTGGTGGGGGCTACACCTTC.

The chain employs TRBV18 and TRBJ2-7; 7 bases are shared with TRBD2. The CDR3 has 14 residues. Germline loops: CDR1 KGHSH, CDR2 LQKENI. With 6 bases clipped from V and 0 bases from J, the junction kept 5 bases outside the gene matches. The CDR3, as DNA: TGTGCCAGCTCCCCCCCGGGGGGCTCCTACGAGCAGTACTTC. Protein product: CASSPPGGSYEQYF.

This chain joins TRBV19 and TRBJ2-3; D is ambiguous. With 2 bases removed from V and 6 bases from J, the gap between germline ends came to 9 bases. The CDR3 runs 13 residues. Germline V gene sequence: CDR1 LNHDA, CDR2 SQIVND (reference sequence). CDR3 residues: CASSISPRDTQYF. CDR3 sequence (DNA): TGTGCCAGTAGTATATCCCCACGGGATACGCAGTATTTT. Together with reference TRBV19 and TRBJ2-3, the CDR3 gives the full variable domain: DGGITQSPKYLFRKEGQNVTLSCEQNLNHDAMYWYRQDPGQGLRLIYYSQIVNDFQKGDIAEGYSVSREKKESFPLTVTSAQKNPTAFYLCASSISPRDTQYFGPGTRLTVL.

V and J are TRBV28 and TRBJ2-7; no reliable D call. CDR1 and CDR2 (germline): MDHEN, SYDVKM. The length of the CDR3 is 13 residues. V was cut by 3 bases and J by 1 base, with 7 bases left in between. CDR3 loop: CASSLVSSYEQYF. The CDR3 DNA sequence: TGTGCCAGCAGTTTGGTCAGTTCCTACGAGCAGTACTTC. Full variable domain (rest looked up from reference TRBV28 and TRBJ2-7): DVKVTQSSRYLVKRTGEKVFLECVQDMDHENMFWYRQDPGLGLRLIYFSYDVKMKEKGDIPEGYSVSREKKERFSLILESASTNQTSMYLCASSLVSSYEQYFGPGTRLTVT.

The gene calls are TRBV28 and TRBJ2-7, with 9 bases aligning to TRBD1. In germline, CDR1 is MDHEN, CDR2 SYDVKM. CDR3 length: 14 residues. V trimming: 6 bases; J trimming: 4 bases; junction bases outside the gene matches: 7. This chain's CDR3 is CASRGTGRLYEQYF. For the CDR3, the DNA is TGTGCCAGCAGGGGGACAGGGAGGCTTTACGAGCAGTACTTC.

The chain joins TRBV9 to TRBJ2-7, with 13 bases lining up with TRBD2. The CDR3 sequence is 17 residues long. Germline V CDR1 and CDR2: SGDLS, YYNGEE. V was pared by 4 bases and J by 1 base, with 8 bases of the junction left unmatched. CDR3 amino acids: CASSPQTGLAGSYEQYF. Here the CDR3 DNA reads TGTGCCAGCAGCCCACAAACGGGACTAGCGGGGTCCTACGAGCAGTACTTC.

The chain combines TRBV5-1 with TRBJ2-6, with 12 nucleotides matching TRBD2. Per the germline V gene, CDR1 is SGHRS and CDR2 is YFSETQ. The length of the CDR3 is 17 residues. With V trimmed by 6 bases and J by 0 bases, 4 bases remained unmatched. In DNA form, the CDR3 reads TGCGCCAGCAACGGACTAGCGGGAAACTCTGGGGCCAACGTCCTGACTTTC. It encodes CASNGLAGNSGANVLTF. Supplemented by reference TRBV5-1 and TRBJ2-6, the full variable domain reads KAGVTQTPRYLIKTRGQQVTLSCSPISGHRSVSWYQQTPGQGLQFLFEYFSETQRNKGNFPGRFSGRQFSNSRSEMNVSTLELGDSALYLCASNGLAGNSGANVLTFGAGSRLTVL.

The chain carries TRBV29-1 and TRBJ2-7; the D is unclear. Germline V CDR1 and CDR2: SQVTM, ANQGSEA. The CDR3 totals 15 residues. Trimming took off 0 bases at V and 3 bases at J, with 15 bases between the two ends. The CDR3 region is CSVEEGSVAGYEQYF. The DNA for the CDR3 is TGCAGCGTTGAAGAAGGATCGGTGGCAGGCTACGAGCAGTACTTC.

CDR3 coding DNA: TGTGCCAGCAGTTTTGAGGAGGCAACTAATGAAAAACTGTTTTTT. Translated, it gives CASSFEEATNEKLFF. J is TRBJ1-4 and V is TRBV28, with D hard to call. This CDR3 is 15 amino acids long. Germline V CDR1 and CDR2: MDHEN, SYDVKM. Trimming shortened V by 3 bases and J by 0 bases, and 8 bases separated the two germline ends.

This clone was seen once. This chain joins TRBV10-2 and TRBJ2-3; 11 bases align to TRBD2. The CDR3 totals 17 residues. Germline V gives CDR1 WSHSY, CDR2 SAAADI. The ends lost 0 bases at V and 5 bases at J; junction bases unmatched: 7. CDR3 bases: TGCGCCAGCAGTGAGTCTGGGACTAGCGGAGGGCTAGATACGCAGTATTTT. Translation gives CASSESGTSGGLDTQYF.

V usage is TRBV5-6 and J usage is TRBJ2-1; tentative D call: TRBD1 (5 bases). V shed 2 bases and J shed 6 bases, with 12 bases lying between them. The CDR3 extends over 14 amino acids. The V gene's germline CDR1 is SGHDT and CDR2 YYEEEE. The chain's CDR3 is CASSFPPQGNEQFF. The CDR3, as DNA: TGTGCCAGCAGCTTCCCCCCGCAGGGCAATGAGCAGTTCTTC.

This clone turned up a few times. This chain uses TRBV9 with TRBJ2-7; possibly TRBD1 for D (6 bases). Trimming took off 0 bases at V and 3 bases at J, with 10 bases between the two ends. The CDR3 covers 14 residues. Germline assignment: CDR1 SGDLS and CDR2 YYNGEE. CDR3 DNA: TGTGCCAGCAGCGTAGCTGGACAGAGCTACGAGCAGTACTTC. It specifies CASSVAGQSYEQYF.

The chain joins TRBV4-2 to TRBJ2-7; 9 bases are shared with TRBD2. The CDR3 contains 16 residues. V trimming: 0 bases; J trimming: 0 bases; junction bases outside the gene matches: 3. CDR1 LGHNA and CDR2 YNFKEQ come from the germline V gene. The CDR3 here is CASSQDPAGGSYEQYF. The DNA for the CDR3 is TGTGCCAGCAGCCAAGATCCAGCGGGGGGCTCCTACGAGCAGTACTTC.

This chain uses TRBV15 with TRBJ2-1; weak D call: TRBD1 (5 bases). Germline loops: CDR1 LNHNV, CDR2 YYDKDF (reference sequence). The CDR3 runs to 15 residues. The V gene lost 3 bases and the J gene lost 3 bases, with 12 bases spanning the gap. CDR3 sequence: CATSSSRQSYNEQFF. In DNA form, the CDR3 reads TGTGCCACCAGCAGCTCTAGACAGAGCTACAATGAGCAGTTCTTC.

A remark on this clone: Germline is not matched at one junction end, which may reflect a read error. V usage is TRBV7-9 and J usage is TRBJ2-3, with D possibly being TRBD2 (6 bases). Germline V lookup: CDR1 SEHNR, CDR2 FQNEAQ (reference sequence). This CDR3 comprises 14 residues. CDR3 in DNA: TGTTCCAGCAGCCATCTAGCGAGCACAGATACGCAGTATTTT. This sequence encodes CSSSHLASTDTQYF.